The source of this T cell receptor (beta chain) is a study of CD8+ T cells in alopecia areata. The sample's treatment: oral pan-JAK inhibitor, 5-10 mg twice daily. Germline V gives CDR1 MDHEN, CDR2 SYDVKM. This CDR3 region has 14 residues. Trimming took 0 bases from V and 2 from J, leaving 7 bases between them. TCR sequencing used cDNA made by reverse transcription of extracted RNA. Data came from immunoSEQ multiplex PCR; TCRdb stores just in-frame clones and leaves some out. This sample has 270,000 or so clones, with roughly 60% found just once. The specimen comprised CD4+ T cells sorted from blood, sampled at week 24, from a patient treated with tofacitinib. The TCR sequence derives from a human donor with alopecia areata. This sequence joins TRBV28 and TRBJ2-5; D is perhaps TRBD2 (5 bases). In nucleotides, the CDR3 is TGTGCCAGCAGTTTATGGTCGGGACAAGAGACCCAGTACTTC. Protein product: CASSLWSGQETQYF.